Below are 32 T cell receptor beta chains sequenced from a single sample in a study of shared clonotypes between healthy human individuals. Cells designated naive CD8 were CD45RO-negative and were positively selected for CCR7, with terminally differentiated effector memory CD45RA+ cells excluded. Produced via immunoSEQ multiplex PCR; TCRdb's table is partial and in-frame only. The data show approximately 2,200,000 clones, about 92% seen once. The sample consisted of naive CD8+ T cells from PBMCs. These receptors all come from a man younger than 35 in good health. Some clones in this sample may be carry-over from other donors' samples.

The chain employs TRBV4-1 and TRBJ2-7; D tentatively fits TRBD1 or TRBD2 (5 bases each). The CDR3 spans 16 residues. V lost 3 bases and J 3 bases, leaving 18 bases between the germline ends. CDR1 is MGHRA, CDR2 YSYEKL, per germline. The CDR3: CASSQHSGPGHYEQYF. CDR3 bases: TGCGCCAGCAGCCAGCACAGTGGCCCGGGGCACTACGAGCAGTACTTC.

This chain uses TRBV6-5 with TRBJ2-7, with TRBD2 matching over 7 bases. Trimming took 4 bases from V and 0 from J; bases not matched to a gene: 3. Per germline, CDR1 MNHEY and CDR2 SVGAGI. The CDR3 loop spans 14 amino acids. CDR3 sequence (DNA): TGTGCCAGCAGTTTGGGCGGGAGCTCCTACGAGCAGTACTTC. As protein: CASSLGGSSYEQYF.

The rearrangement uses TRBV27 and TRBJ1-2; 7 nucleotides match TRBD1. Looked up from germline, CDR1 is MNHEY and CDR2 is SMNVEV (reference sequence). With 4 bases clipped from V and 8 bases from J, the junction kept 13 bases outside the gene matches. The CDR3 totals 15 residues. CDR3 in amino acids: CASSSNDRVDEGYTF. The CDR3 DNA reads as TGTGCCAGCAGTTCGAACGACAGGGTAGATGAGGGCTACACCTTC.

The V call is TRBV9, the J call TRBJ2-2; 8 bases line up with TRBD2. This CDR3 is 16 amino acids long. Trimming at V came to 4 bases and at J to 6 bases, leaving 11 bases not matched to a gene. Germline V gives CDR1 SGDLS, CDR2 YYNGEE. The CDR3 spells CASSQTQGAGAGELFF. The CDR3, as DNA: TGTGCCAGCAGCCAAACCCAGGGAGCGGGAGCCGGGGAGCTGTTTTTT.

The V call is TRBV19, the J call TRBJ2-1, with D hard to call. Germline V gene data show CDR1 as LNHDA and CDR2 as SQIVND (reference sequence). Trimming took 11 bases from V and 5 from J, leaving 13 bases between them. The CDR3 is 12 residues long. The CDR3 reads CAVAAFNNEQFF. CDR3 coding DNA: TGTGCCGTCGCAGCCTTTAACAATGAGCAGTTCTTC.

V is TRBV28 and J is TRBJ2-1; TRBD1 agrees at 9 bases. The CDR3 is 17 amino acids. Germline V gives CDR1 MDHEN, CDR2 SYDVKM. Trimming took 2 bases from V and 6 from J; bases not matched to a gene: 11. In nucleotides, the CDR3 is TGTGCCAGCAGTTTAGGGACAGGGTCCCACTTCCGCAATGAGCAGTTCTTC. Translation: CASSLGTGSHFRNEQFF.

V gene TRBV5-6 combines with J gene TRBJ2-1; D gene unclear. The CDR3 is 12 residues long. In germline, CDR1 is SGHDT, CDR2 YYEEEE. V was cut by 0 bases and J by 10 bases, with 8 bases left in between. CDR3 loop: CASSLGRREQFF. The CDR3 DNA sequence: TGTGCCAGCAGCTTGGGCCGCAGGGAGCAGTTCTTC.

The rearrangement links TRBV6-5 to TRBJ1-2; 9 bases match TRBD1. The germline CDR1 and CDR2 sequences are MNHEY and SVGAGI. The trim removed 0 bases at V and 4 bases at J, leaving 6 bases unmatched. This CDR3 is built from 16 residues. The CDR3 reads CASSYSITGGRYGYTF. DNA of the CDR3: TGTGCCAGCAGTTACTCGATAACAGGGGGCCGCTATGGCTACACCTTC.

The chain has TRBV5-1 and TRBJ2-2; possibly TRBD1 or TRBD2 for D (5 bases each). V was cut by 7 bases and J by 10 bases, with 20 bases left in between. The germline CDR1 and CDR2 sequences are SGHRS and YFSETQ. This CDR3 comprises 14 residues. The CDR3 reads CASGRDQRFPELFF. The CDR3 DNA is TGCGCCAGCGGCCGGGACCAGCGGTTCCCGGAGCTGTTTTTT.

Turning to this clone: Other nucleotide sequences from this sample produce the same CDR3. V usage is TRBV9 and J usage is TRBJ2-7; tentative D call: TRBD2 (6 bases). V shed 0 bases and J shed 5 bases, with 12 bases lying between them. The CDR3 totals 14 residues. Germline V lookup: CDR1 SGDLS, CDR2 YYNGEE. As DNA, the CDR3 is TGTGCCAGCAGCGTAGGTAGCGGAAGGGACGAGCAGTACTTC. Protein product: CASSVGSGRDEQYF.

V usage is TRBV29-1 and J usage is TRBJ1-3; D ambiguous. V was shortened by 3 bases and J by 0 bases, with 12 bases between the two germline ends. The CDR3 length is 15 residues. Germline lookup yields CDR1 SQVTM and CDR2 ANQGSEA. The CDR3 is CSVEDPGSSGNTIYF. The DNA for the CDR3 is TGCAGCGTTGAGGATCCCGGGAGCTCTGGAAACACCATATATTTT.

The chain links TRBV9 to TRBJ2-5; 8 bases align to TRBD1. Losses at the gene ends were 0 bases for V and 5 bases for J; bases not matched to a gene: 6. The CDR3 extends over 15 amino acids. CDR1 SGDLS and CDR2 YYNGEE come from the germline V gene. This CDR3 is CASSVGGRQGETQYF. For the CDR3, the DNA is TGTGCCAGCAGCGTAGGAGGGAGACAGGGGGAGACCCAGTACTTC.

This sequence joins TRBV7-3 and TRBJ1-4; D is undetermined. Trimming left V 0 bases short and J 7 bases short, with 6 bases between. Germline-derived CDR1 and CDR2 are SGHTA and FQGTGA. The CDR3 is made up of 13 amino acids. The CDR3 nucleotides read TGTGCCAGCAGCTTAACGGGCAGTGAAAAACTGTTTTTT. This sequence encodes CASSLTGSEKLFF.

This clone was counted a few times. This chain joins TRBV7-6 and TRBJ1-1; perhaps TRBD1 as D (6 bases). Deletions cut 3 bases from V and 4 bases from J, with 12 bases between. CDR1 SGHVS and CDR2 FNYEAQ come from the germline V gene. The CDR3 extends over 14 amino acids. The DNA for the CDR3 is TGTGCCAGCAGCTTGTCTGGGGGGCCCACTGAAGCTTTCTTT. Protein sequence: CASSLSGGPTEAFF.

The V call is TRBV7-9, the J call TRBJ2-1; the match to TRBD2 covers 14 bases. Germline loops: CDR1 SEHNR, CDR2 FQNEAQ (reference sequence). The junction had 6 bases not matched to a gene; V was cut back by 5 bases and J by 3 bases. The CDR3 is 17 amino acids. CDR3 protein: CASSPRTSGRFYNEQFF. CDR3 DNA sequence: TGTGCCAGCAGCCCGAGGACTAGCGGGAGGTTCTACAATGAGCAGTTCTTC.

This chain uses TRBV11-3 with TRBJ1-1, with D maybe TRBD1 (5 bases). Germline V lookup: CDR1 SGHNT, CDR2 YENEEA. This CDR3 has 13 amino acids. V gave up 3 bases and J gave up 2 bases, with 7 bases separating them. Here the CDR3 reads CASSFTGNTEAFF. CDR3 DNA: TGTGCCAGCAGCTTTACAGGTAACACTGAAGCTTTCTTT.

The chain joins TRBV9 to TRBJ1-2; D is possibly TRBD1 (6 bases). CDR3 size: 14 residues. CDR1 and CDR2 (germline): SGDLS, YYNGEE. The V gene lost 4 bases and the J gene lost 3 bases, with 13 bases spanning the gap. The CDR3, as DNA: TGTGCCAGCAGCCCCGAGGGGGGGTACTATGGCTACACCTTC. Translation gives CASSPEGGYYGYTF.

The chain joins TRBV9 to TRBJ2-5, with 7 positions matching TRBD2. V dropped 4 bases and J dropped 2; count of bases not matched to a gene: 8. This CDR3 has 15 residues. CDR1 is SGDLS, CDR2 YYNGEE, per germline. The CDR3 DNA reads as TGTGCCAGCAGCCCTCATTGGGGGGGGCAAGAGACCCAGTACTTC. Protein product: CASSPHWGGQETQYF.

This chain uses TRBV7-9 with TRBJ2-7; TRBD2 agrees at 7 bases. The CDR3 consists of 13 residues. Trimming took 6 bases from V and 3 from J; bases not matched to a gene: 5. Germline V gene lookup returns CDR1 SEHNR and CDR2 FQNEAQ (reference sequence). The DNA of the CDR3 is TGTGCCAGCAGGGGGAGGGACTACTACGAGCAGTACTTC. This codes for CASRGRDYYEQYF.

The V gene is TRBV6-1, the J gene TRBJ1-2; tentatively, D is TRBD1 (5 bases). Germline values: CDR1 MNHNS, CDR2 SASEGT. CDR3 size: 17 residues. V was shortened by 0 bases and J by 3 bases, with 17 bases between the two germline ends. CDR3 nucleotide sequence: TGTGCCAGCAGTGAAGCAATCCCACAGGACCCTTACTATGGCTACACCTTC. Its protein product is CASSEAIPQDPYYGYTF.

V gene TRBV2 combines with J gene TRBJ2-4; D remains unclear. Germline values: CDR1 SNHLY, CDR2 FYNNEI. The CDR3 runs 15 residues. Between the trimmed V and J ends, which lost 3 bases and 0 bases, there was a span of 9 bases. The CDR3 is CASSERPIAKNIQYF. CDR3 nucleotides: TGTGCCAGCAGTGAGAGACCGATAGCCAAAAACATTCAGTACTTC.

J is TRBJ1-4 and V is TRBV28; 7 bases agree with TRBD1. Germline loops: CDR1 MDHEN, CDR2 SYDVKM. This CDR3 contains 14 residues. The J segment lost 5 bases and the V segment lost 7 bases, leaving 7 bases of the junction unmatched. CDR3 amino acids: CASNGDSVNEKLFF. In DNA, the CDR3 is TGTGCCAGCAACGGGGACAGCGTCAATGAAAAACTGTTTTTT.

This chain connects TRBV5-1 to TRBJ2-7; TRBD2 matches at 11 bases. Germline V CDR1 and CDR2: SGHRS, YFSETQ. The CDR3 totals 16 residues. The J segment lost 3 bases and the V segment lost 4 bases, leaving 9 bases of the junction unmatched. DNA of the CDR3: TGCGCCAGCAGCCCAACAACTAGCGGGAGTAACTACGAGCAGTACTTC. Protein product: CASSPTTSGSNYEQYF. Full variable domain (remainder filled in from reference TRBV5-1 and TRBJ2-7): KAGVTQTPRYLIKTRGQQVTLSCSPISGHRSVSWYQQTPGQGLQFLFEYFSETQRNKGNFPGRFSGRQFSNSRSEMNVSTLELGDSALYLCASSPTTSGSNYEQYFGPGTRLTVT.

The chain joins TRBV28 to TRBJ2-3, with D possibly matching TRBD2 (6 bases). The V and J ends lost 2 bases and 3 bases respectively, with 9 bases between them. Germline loops: CDR1 MDHEN, CDR2 SYDVKM. This CDR3 is built from 14 residues. As DNA, the CDR3 is TGTGCCAGCAGTTTACGGGGGTTAACAGATACGCAGTATTTT. It encodes CASSLRGLTDTQYF.

The chain links TRBV10-3 to TRBJ2-7, with a weak D call TRBD2 (6 bases). The CDR3 is 15 residues long. Germline CDR1 reads ENHRY; CDR2 reads SYGVKD. Deletions cut 6 bases from V and 3 bases from J, with 18 bases between. CDR3 sequence: CAIRGEVGFHYEQYF. The DNA of the CDR3 is TGTGCCATCAGGGGGGAGGTAGGTTTTCACTACGAGCAGTACTTC.

The rearrangement uses TRBV5-6 and TRBJ2-5; maybe TRBD2 (6 bases). The closer fit of TRBJ2-7 to the DNA end suggests the J call may be wrong. Germline loops: CDR1 SGHDT, CDR2 YYEEEE. There are 14 residues in the CDR3. The CDR3 DNA reads as TGTGCCAGCAGCCCTCGGAGGGGTAGAAACGAGCAGTACTTC. Translation: CASSPRRGRNEQYF.

The chain uses TRBV4-1 and TRBJ2-7, with D tentatively TRBD2 (6 bases). Trimming shortened V by 0 bases and J by 4 bases, and 10 bases separated the two germline ends. This CDR3 spans 14 amino acids. CDR1 MGHRA and CDR2 YSYEKL come from the germline V gene. The CDR3 loop is CASSQDIAEYEQYF. CDR3 nucleotide sequence: TGCGCCAGCAGCCAAGATATAGCGGAGTACGAGCAGTACTTC.

The chain couples TRBV6-5 to TRBJ2-7, with no clear D. Trimming pared 1 base from V and 3 bases from J, leaving 4 bases between. Germline assignment: CDR1 MNHEY and CDR2 SVGAGI. This CDR3 comprises 12 residues. The CDR3 loop is CASSYFYYEQYF. CDR3 DNA: TGTGCCAGCAGTTACTTCTACTACGAGCAGTACTTC.

The chain joins TRBV6-4 to TRBJ1-5, with 8 positions matching TRBD1. The trim removed 6 bases at V and 7 bases at J, leaving 11 bases unmatched. CDR3 length: 15 residues. Germline loops: CDR1 MRHNA, CDR2 SNTAGT. The CDR3 nucleotides read TGTGCCAGCAGCCCGACAGGGGCGCCCCGGCAGCCCCAGCATTTT. This codes for CASSPTGAPRQPQHF.

This chain connects TRBV30 to TRBJ1-1, with TRBD1 matching 8 bases. Germline lookup yields CDR1 GTSNPN and CDR2 SVGIG (reference sequence). CDR3 length equals 13 residues. V dropped 3 bases and J dropped 5; count of bases not matched to a gene: 5. The CDR3 here is CAWSAQGGTEAFF. Written as DNA, the CDR3 is TGTGCCTGGAGCGCACAGGGGGGTACTGAAGCTTTCTTT.

This clone was seen a single time. The chain has TRBV10-2 and TRBJ1-2, with a tentative D call TRBD1 (5 bases). Germline V gene data show CDR1 as WSHSY and CDR2 as SAAADI. The CDR3 sequence is 12 residues long. Trimming cost V 6 bases and J 4 bases, with 9 bases left between them. CDR3 nucleotides: TGCGCCAGCAGCCCCGGGGCCTATGGCTACACCTTC. Residues: CASSPGAYGYTF.

The rearrangement uses TRBV7-8 and TRBJ2-5; D remains ambiguous. The V and J ends lost 5 bases and 1 base respectively, with 14 bases between them. Germline V gene sequence: CDR1 SGHVS, CDR2 FQNEAQ. The CDR3 is made up of 15 amino acids. CDR3 in DNA: TGTGCCAGCAGCCCATCGTGGTTGGCCCAAGAGACCCAGTACTTC. It encodes CASSPSWLAQETQYF.